The 20 T cell receptor beta chains in this list originate from one sample, sequenced in a study of blood T cell repertoires in COVID-19. Here immunoSEQ multiplex PCR was the method, and the copy in TCRdb shows in-frame clones only, minus some. The data show a few hundred thousand clones, nearly 90% seen once. Sequencing was carried out using PBMCs or T cells enriched from blood (not recorded which). These receptors originate from a woman in her thirties who had recovered from COVID-19.

The CDR3 DNA is TGTGCCAGCAGGCGAAGCGGGAGTTTGGAGACCCAGTACTTC. Amino acids: CASRRSGSLETQYF. This chain joins TRBV6-5 and TRBJ2-5; 8 bases are shared with TRBD2. V lost 6 bases, J lost 5 bases, and 8 bases stayed unmatched. The CDR3 sequence is 14 residues long. CDR1 MNHEY and CDR2 SVGAGI come from the germline V gene.

This clone has only a few counts. The chain is built from TRBV29-1 and TRBJ1-1; the D gene is possibly TRBD1 (6 bases). The CDR3 totals 14 residues. The germline gives CDR1 SQVTM, CDR2 ANQGSEA. The ends were cut back, 6 bases at V and 1 base at J, with 15 bases in the middle. The CDR3 bases are TGCAGCGTACACCCCCAGGGGCAGAACACTGAAGCTTTCTTT. This sequence encodes CSVHPQGQNTEAFF.

This clone was seen many times. The chain joins TRBV7-9 to TRBJ1-2; 11 nucleotides match TRBD1. CDR1 is SEHNR, CDR2 FQNEAQ, per germline (reference sequence). CDR3 length: 15 residues. V dropped 3 bases and J dropped 7; count of bases not matched to a gene: 7. CDR3 sequence reads: CASSFADRGRAGYTF. The CDR3 DNA reads TGTGCCAGCAGCTTTGCGGACAGGGGGCGGGCTGGCTACACCTTC. The full variable domain, with the rest looked up from reference TRBV7-9 and TRBJ1-2, is DTGVSQNPRHKITKRGQNVTFRCDPISEHNRLYWYRQTLGQGPEFLTYFQNEAQLEKSRLLSDRFSAERPKGSFSTLEIQRTEQGDSAMYLCASSFADRGRAGYTFGSGTRLTVV.

V and J are TRBV4-1 and TRBJ1-1; 10 bases line up with TRBD1. The CDR3 is 15 amino acids. The V gene end was trimmed by 5 bases and the J gene end by 5 bases; junction bases not matched to a gene: 8. The germline CDR1 and CDR2 sequences are MGHRA and YSYEKL. The CDR3 DNA reads as TGCGCCAGCAGCTTAAGGGACAGGGGAGGGACTGAAGCTTTCTTT. Its translation: CASSLRDRGGTEAFF.

This clone showed up just a few times. The chain combines TRBV19 with TRBJ2-1; TRBD1 matches at 7 bases. The V gene end was trimmed by 4 bases and the J gene end by 5 bases; junction bases not matched to a gene: 8. The CDR3 is 15 residues long. Germline-derived CDR1 and CDR2 are LNHDA and SQIVND (reference sequence). The CDR3 DNA follows: TGTGCCAGTAGTAGGAACAGGGGAAGGAACAATGAGCAGTTCTTC. It yields the protein CASSRNRGRNNEQFF.

The V and J genes are TRBV5-6 and TRBJ2-1; TRBD2 aligns across 7 bases. The CDR3 covers 14 residues. Germline CDR1 is SGHDT and CDR2 is YYEEEE. J was trimmed by 5 bases and V by 4 bases; bases with no gene match: 6. This chain's CDR3 is CASSLGTNDNEQFF. In DNA form, the CDR3 reads TGTGCCAGCAGCCTGGGGACTAACGACAATGAGCAGTTCTTC. The variable domain in full, with the rest retrieved from reference TRBV5-6 and TRBJ2-1, is DAGVTQSPTHLIKTRGQQVTLRCSPKSGHDTVSWYQQALGQGPQFIFQYYEEEERQRGNFPDRFSGHQFPNYSSELNVNALLLGDSALYLCASSLGTNDNEQFFGPGTRLTVL.

The count of this clone is one. This rearrangement joins TRBV10-3 to TRBJ1-1; 7 bases agree with TRBD1. With V trimmed by 4 bases and J by 3 bases, 11 bases remained unmatched. Germline lookup yields CDR1 ENHRY and CDR2 SYGVKD. CDR3 size: 16 residues. DNA of the CDR3: TGTGCCATCAGTGGAACACAGGGGAAGGGGGACACTGAAGCTTTCTTT. This translates into CAISGTQGKGDTEAFF.

The chain carries TRBV11-2 and TRBJ1-4; D is perhaps TRBD1 (6 bases). Per the germline V gene, CDR1 is SGHAT and CDR2 is FQNNGV. There are 15 residues in the CDR3. The V end lost 5 bases, the J end lost 8 bases, and 18 bases lay between the germline ends. The CDR3 reads CASSAVGGRGEKLFF. The CDR3 nucleotides are TGTGCCAGCAGCGCCGTAGGGGGTAGGGGGGAAAAACTGTTTTTT. The whole variable domain, remainder taken from reference TRBV11-2 and TRBJ1-4, is EAGVAQSPRYKIIEKRQSVAFWCNPISGHATLYWYQQILGQGPKLLIQFQNNGVVDDSQLPKDRFSAERLKGVDSTLKIQPAKLEDSAVYLCASSAVGGRGEKLFFGSGTQLSVL.

The rearrangement joins TRBV18 to TRBJ2-7, with 10 nucleotides matching TRBD2. The CDR3 length is 16 residues. Germline lookup yields CDR1 KGHSH and CDR2 LQKENI. V was pared by 5 bases and J by 3 bases, with 10 bases of the junction left unmatched. The CDR3 nucleotides are TGTGCCAGCTCATCCGACGTTGCTAGCGGGAGCTACGAGCAGTACTTC. Translated: CASSSDVASGSYEQYF.

The rearrangement uses TRBV7-2 and TRBJ2-7; TRBD2 agrees at 7 bases. With 5 bases clipped from V and 0 bases from J, the junction kept 10 bases outside the gene matches. The CDR3 is 16 residues long. Germline values: CDR1 SGHTA, CDR2 FQGNSA. CDR3 DNA: TGTGCCAGCAGCCCACGGGGAGGGCGAAGCTCCTACGAGCAGTACTTC. Its translation: CASSPRGGRSSYEQYF.

The chain couples TRBV14 to TRBJ2-1, with D tentatively TRBD1 (5 bases). Trimming took 6 bases from V and 15 from J, leaving 21 bases between them. The CDR3 totals 13 residues. Germline V gene lookup returns CDR1 SGHDN and CDR2 FVKESK. The CDR3 loop reads CASSPITMGLRFF. Written as DNA, the CDR3 is TGTGCCAGCAGTCCGATCACCATGGGGCTGCGGTTCTTC.

The chain is built from TRBV6-5 and TRBJ2-5, with D possibly TRBD1 on 5 matching bases. Germline V gives CDR1 MNHEY, CDR2 SVGAGI. The length of the CDR3 is 14 residues. V lost 4 bases, J lost 4 bases, and 13 bases lay in between. The CDR3 reads CASSSQRQLETQYF. The CDR3 DNA reads as TGTGCCAGCAGTTCACAAAGACAGTTAGAGACCCAGTACTTC.

The chain has TRBV28 and TRBJ2-6; TRBD1 matches 7 bases. J lost 0 bases, V lost 1 base, and 9 bases had no gene match. There are 19 residues in the CDR3. Germline V CDR1 and CDR2: MDHEN, SYDVKM. The CDR3 bases are TGTGCCAGCAGTTTATACCCGCAGGGGGTAAGCTCTGGGGCCAACGTCCTGACTTTC. Protein: CASSLYPQGVSSGANVLTF.

This clone was seen a single time. This chain connects TRBV19 to TRBJ2-3; 10 bases map to TRBD1. Germline CDR1 is LNHDA and CDR2 is SQIVND (reference sequence). The J segment lost 4 bases and the V segment lost 3 bases, leaving 13 bases of the junction unmatched. This CDR3 region has 18 residues. CDR3 DNA: TGTGCCAGTAGTATGGGGATAACCGGGACAGGGGATCCAGATACGCAGTATTTT. It translates to CASSMGITGTGDPDTQYF.

This clone is a singleton in its sample. CDR3 sequence (DNA): TGTGCCAGCAGTTTAATTGGGAGAGAAGCTTTCTTT. Its translation is CASSLIGREAFF. This chain uses TRBV27 with TRBJ1-1; D unclear. Trimming stripped 2 bases from V and 8 bases from J, with 9 bases between. This CDR3 comprises 12 residues. Germline CDR1 MNHEY, CDR2 SMNVEV (reference sequence).

The chain recombines TRBV9 with TRBJ2-5, with no clear D. The CDR3 is 13 amino acids. Trimming removed 2 bases from V and 5 bases from J, with 10 bases in between. Germline V gene lookup returns CDR1 SGDLS and CDR2 YYNGEE. The CDR3 spells CASSVAGVETQYF. CDR3 sequence (DNA): TGTGCCAGCAGCGTGGCCGGAGTGGAGACCCAGTACTTC.

This rearrangement joins TRBV7-9 to TRBJ2-7, with 7 bases fitting TRBD1. CDR3 size: 15 residues. V lost 2 bases to trimming and J lost 5 bases; unmatched junction nucleotides: 9. Germline-derived CDR1 and CDR2 are SEHNR and FQNEAQ (reference sequence). CDR3 protein: CASSLTPTGSDEQYF. The CDR3 DNA is TGTGCCAGCAGCTTAACCCCGACAGGGTCTGACGAGCAGTACTTC.

The chain is built from TRBV29-1 and TRBJ2-1; maybe TRBD1 (5 bases). Trimming took off 5 bases at V and 5 bases at J, with 13 bases between the two ends. The germline V gene has CDR1 SQVTM and CDR2 ANQGSEA. The CDR3 has 13 residues. CDR3 DNA sequence: TGCAGCGTTAACAGGTTAATGGACAATGAGCAGTTCTTC. Its protein is CSVNRLMDNEQFF.

This sequence joins TRBV29-1 and TRBJ2-1; 8 bases agree with TRBD2. The CDR3 runs 15 residues. The V segment lost 2 bases and the J segment 6 bases; nucleotides outside the gene matches: 9. Looked up from germline, CDR1 is SQVTM and CDR2 is ANQGSEA. CDR3 bases: TGCAGCGTTGAATGGTCTAGCGGGCGATTCAATGAGCAGTTCTTC. Translating it yields CSVEWSSGRFNEQFF.

This chain joins TRBV12-3 or TRBV12-4 and TRBJ2-1; TRBD1 agrees at 8 bases. J gave up 8 bases and V 8 bases, and 5 bases lay outside the gene matches. This CDR3 contains 12 residues. CDR3 sequence: CASGQGIYEQFF. The CDR3 bases are TGTGCCAGCGGACAGGGAATCTATGAGCAGTTCTTC.